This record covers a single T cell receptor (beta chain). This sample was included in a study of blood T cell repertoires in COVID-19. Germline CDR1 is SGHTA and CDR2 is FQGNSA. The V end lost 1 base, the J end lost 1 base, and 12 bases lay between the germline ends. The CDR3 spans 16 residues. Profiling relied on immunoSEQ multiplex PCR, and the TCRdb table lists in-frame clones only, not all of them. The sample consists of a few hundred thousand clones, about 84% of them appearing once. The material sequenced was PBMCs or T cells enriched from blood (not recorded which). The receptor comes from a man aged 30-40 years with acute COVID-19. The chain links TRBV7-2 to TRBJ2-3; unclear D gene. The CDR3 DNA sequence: TGTGCCAGCAGCTTAGATCTGGCCCCTGGCACAGATACGCAGTATTTT. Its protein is CASSLDLAPGTDTQYF.